This TCR beta chain was profiled in a study of shared clonotypes between healthy human individuals. Study results and caveats: Researchers found naive subsets generally carried larger estimated richness than memory subsets.

This clone appeared a single time. The antigen remains unidentified. The naive CD8 fraction comprised CD45RO-negative cells positively selected for CCR7 and excluded terminally differentiated effector memory CD45RA+ cells. The length of the CDR3 is 18 residues. With V trimmed by 4 bases and J by 3 bases, 11 bases remained unmatched. Germline loops: CDR1 SNHLY, CDR2 FYNNEI. The data were produced by immunoSEQ multiplex PCR, yet TCRdb's version contains in-frame clones alone and is incomplete. The sample lists around 2.1 million clones, roughly 91% occurring once. The TCR comes from a man aged 18 to 29 in good health. Some clones in this sample may be carry-over from other donors' samples. The chain carries TRBV2 and TRBJ2-1, with 11 bases fitting TRBD2. The sample taken for sequencing was naive CD8+ T cells from PBMCs. This chain's CDR3 is CASSARRTSGPYYNEQFF. For the CDR3, the DNA is TGTGCCAGCAGTGCGCGAAGGACTAGCGGGCCGTACTACAATGAGCAGTTCTTC.